The 26 T cell receptor beta chains listed next were all sequenced from one sample in a study of T-cell reconstitution after alpha-beta-depleted transplantation in children. Construction of the TCRbeta library involved unique molecular identifiers. TCRdb reanalysed the PCR reads using MiXCR and keeps one entry per CDR3 protein. The sample has under 850,000 distinct CDR3 sequences, around 13% seen once; the top ten hold 0.79%. Sequencing was performed on PBMCs, taken before TCRalphabeta/CD19-depleted stem cell transplant. Source of these receptors: a girl aged 2 to 9 with congenital amegakaryocytic thrombocytopenia, due to receive a stem cell transplant.

A remark on this clonotype: A single base separates this from a much larger clone, so it may be a read error. The genes are TRBV20-1 and TRBJ2-2; 8 bases map to TRBD2. This CDR3 has 15 amino acids. V dropped 5 bases and J dropped 5; count of bases not matched to a gene: 10. Germline lookup yields CDR1 DFQATT and CDR2 SNEGSKA (reference sequence). The CDR3 spells CSAQVAGIRTGELFF. DNA for the CDR3: TGCAGTGCTCAAGTAGCGGGGATCAGGACCGGGGAGCTGTTTTTT.

The chain recombines TRBV5-1 with TRBJ2-7; D is perhaps TRBD1 or TRBD2 (5 bases each). The germline CDR1 and CDR2 sequences are SGHRS and YFSETQ. The CDR3 extends over 15 amino acids. Trimming pared 2 bases from V and 3 bases from J, leaving 15 bases between. CDR3 protein: CASSFWGDGLYEQYF. Here the CDR3 DNA reads TGCGCCAGCAGCTTTTGGGGCGACGGACTCTACGAGCAGTACTTC. The full variable domain, with the rest looked up from reference TRBV5-1 and TRBJ2-7, is KAGVTQTPRYLIKTRGQQVTLSCSPISGHRSVSWYQQTPGQGLQFLFEYFSETQRNKGNFPGRFSGRQFSNSRSEMNVSTLELGDSALYLCASSFWGDGLYEQYFGPGTRLTVT.

This clonotype was observed at least ten times. The chain couples TRBV28 to TRBJ2-1; 12 bases are shared with TRBD1. The germline gives CDR1 MDHEN, CDR2 SYDVKM. The CDR3 length is 15 residues. V lost 6 bases and J lost 5; bases outside the gene matches: 5. CDR3 in DNA: TGTGCCAGCAGGGGACAGGGGGCGGGTGACAATGAGCAGTTCTTC. It is translated as CASRGQGAGDNEQFF.

This clonotype turned up a few times. V and J are TRBV11-1 and TRBJ2-2; weak D call: TRBD2 (6 bases). The germline V gene has CDR1 SGHAT and CDR2 FQDESV (reference sequence). V was pared by 4 bases and J by 13 bases, with 25 bases between. The CDR3 length is 16 residues. CDR3 sequence (DNA): TGTGCCAGCAGCTCAATATCCGGGACTCCCTTGGGCGGGCTGTTTTTT. Translated, it gives CASSSISGTPLGGLFF.

This clonotype was seen many times. The rearrangement joins TRBV11-2 to TRBJ2-1; D tentatively fits TRBD1 or TRBD2 (5 bases each). The V end was cut by 5 bases, the J end by 6 bases, with 14 bases between. The length of the CDR3 is 14 residues. Germline lookup yields CDR1 SGHAT and CDR2 FQNNGV. The CDR3 bases are TGTGCCAGCAGCCCTGGGGGTTCGGGCAATGAGCAGTTCTTC. The encoded protein is CASSPGGSGNEQFF.

This clonotype has just a few counts. This chain links TRBV12-3 or TRBV12-4 with TRBJ2-7; 11 nucleotides line up with TRBD2. The CDR3 extends over 20 amino acids. V dropped 4 bases and J dropped 6; count of bases not matched to a gene: 23. The CDR3, as DNA: TGTGCCAGCAGTTCCTCTCGAGACGGTAGGCCAGGACTAGCGGGTTTCGAGCAGTACTTC. Amino acid sequence: CASSSSRDGRPGLAGFEQYF.

In this sample, this clonotype turned up many times. The chain combines TRBV20-1 with TRBJ2-7; 8 bases agree with TRBD1. The CDR3 consists of 13 residues. V lost 1 base to trimming and J lost 4 bases; unmatched junction nucleotides: 3. Germline values: CDR1 DFQATT, CDR2 SNEGSKA (reference sequence). DNA for the CDR3: TGCAGTGCTAGAGCAGGGGGCGCATACGAGCAGTACTTC. As protein: CSARAGGAYEQYF.

In this sample, this clonotype turned up many times. The chain carries TRBV5-1 and TRBJ2-7; 7 bases line up with TRBD2. Germline V gene sequence: CDR1 SGHRS, CDR2 YFSETQ. This CDR3 spans 16 amino acids. The junction had 13 bases not matched to a gene; V was cut back by 3 bases and J by 4 bases. The CDR3 DNA follows: TGCGCCAGCAGCTCACTGTCTCTAGCGGCGTATTACGAGCAGTACTTC. It codes for CASSSLSLAAYYEQYF.

The chain couples TRBV5-1 to TRBJ2-4, with TRBD2 identical over 9 bases. Germline CDR1 and CDR2: SGHRS and YFSETQ. The CDR3 covers 14 residues. V lost 3 bases and J lost 7; bases outside the gene matches: 5. The CDR3 region is CASSWGLADNIQYF. CDR3 DNA: TGCGCCAGCAGCTGGGGACTAGCTGATAACATTCAGTACTTC.

The chain is built from TRBV30 and TRBJ2-1; weak D call: TRBD1 (5 bases). V was shortened by 4 bases and J by 3 bases, with 10 bases between the two germline ends. The CDR3 loop spans 13 amino acids. Germline CDR1 reads GTSNPN; CDR2 reads SVGIG (reference sequence). The CDR3: CAWTWGRYNEQFF. DNA of the CDR3: TGTGCCTGGACCTGGGGCCGCTACAATGAGCAGTTCTTC.

Ten or more counts support this clonotype. The chain recombines TRBV20-1 with TRBJ2-7; 8 nucleotides align to TRBD2. J lost 4 bases, V lost 3 bases, and 11 bases had no gene match. The CDR3 has 15 residues. Germline V gives CDR1 DFQATT, CDR2 SNEGSKA (reference sequence). The CDR3 protein is CSARDRELAEYEQYF. In DNA, the CDR3 is TGCAGTGCTAGGGATCGTGAACTAGCGGAATACGAGCAGTACTTC.

This clonotype was found many times. V gene TRBV3-1 combines with J gene TRBJ2-3; 10 bases map to TRBD2. Germline V gene data show CDR1 as LGHDT and CDR2 as YNNKEL (reference sequence). The CDR3 is 15 amino acids. V lost 4 bases to trimming and J lost 2 bases; unmatched junction nucleotides: 3. Here the CDR3 DNA reads TGTGCCAGCAGCCCCGGACTAGCGGACACAGATACGCAGTATTTT. It is translated as CASSPGLADTDTQYF.

This chain connects TRBV7-6 to TRBJ2-7; 9 positions match TRBD1. This CDR3 is built from 15 residues. Losses at the gene ends were 3 bases for V and 4 bases for J; bases not matched to a gene: 7. CDR1 SGHVS and CDR2 FNYEAQ come from the germline V gene. The CDR3 loop is CASSLLWDRDYEQYF. CDR3 in DNA: TGTGCCAGCAGCTTGCTCTGGGACAGGGATTACGAGCAGTACTTC.

The rearrangement joins TRBV30 to TRBJ1-5; no firm D call. This CDR3 is 13 amino acids long. CDR1 is GTSNPN and CDR2 is SVGIG in the germline V gene (reference sequence). The V gene lost 6 bases and the J gene lost 7 bases, with 16 bases spanning the gap. The CDR3 loop reads CACGFGGRQPQHF. The CDR3 DNA follows: TGTGCCTGTGGTTTCGGAGGGAGACAGCCCCAGCATTTT.

This clonotype was observed many times. The chain joins TRBV24-1 to TRBJ2-3, with 11 bases identical to TRBD2. The CDR3 runs 13 residues. CDR1 and CDR2 from the germline V gene are KGHDR and SFDVKD. The V and J ends lost 5 bases and 8 bases, in that order; junction bases with no gene match: 2. As DNA, the CDR3 is TGTGCCACCAGTGCTAGCGGGAGGTCTACGCAGTATTTT. Its protein product is CATSASGRSTQYF.

This clonotype was found many times. The chain combines TRBV20-1 with TRBJ2-3; D is possibly TRBD1 (7 bases). Between the trimmed V and J ends, which lost 2 bases and 0 bases, there was a span of 18 bases. Germline V gene lookup returns CDR1 DFQATT and CDR2 SNEGSKA (reference sequence). The CDR3 totals 17 residues. The CDR3 bases are TGCAGTGCTAGACAGGGGGGTTGGGGGCCTAGCACAGATACGCAGTATTTT. Its translation: CSARQGGWGPSTDTQYF.

In its sample, this clonotype was seen many times. The chain carries TRBV20-1 and TRBJ1-2; unclear D gene. The CDR3 sequence is 13 residues long. The V end lost 5 bases, the J end lost 0 bases, and 10 bases lay between the germline ends. In germline, CDR1 is DFQATT, CDR2 SNEGSKA (reference sequence). CDR3 bases: TGCAGTGCTGACAACCAAGCTAACTATGGCTACACCTTC. As protein: CSADNQANYGYTF.

The chain employs TRBV10-3 and TRBJ1-1, with 10 bases that match TRBD1. The V and J ends lost 10 bases and 0 bases, in that order; junction bases with no gene match: 8. Looked up from germline, CDR1 is ENHRY and CDR2 is SYGVKD. The CDR3 is made up of 15 amino acids. The CDR3 DNA reads as TGTGCCACCAATCGGGACAGGGGCTTGAACACTGAAGCTTTCTTT. Its protein product is CATNRDRGLNTEAFF.

Many counts were recorded for this clonotype. The rearrangement uses TRBV11-2 and TRBJ2-7, with no clear D. The germline V and J ends were trimmed by 1 base and 3 bases, with 10 bases remaining between them. The germline gives CDR1 SGHAT, CDR2 FQNNGV. The CDR3 totals 14 residues. CDR3 nucleotides: TGTGCCAGCAGCTTAGGACCGGAAAACTACGAGCAGTACTTC. Translation gives CASSLGPENYEQYF. Combining the CDR3 with reference TRBV11-2 and TRBJ2-7 gives the whole variable domain EAGVAQSPRYKIIEKRQSVAFWCNPISGHATLYWYQQILGQGPKLLIQFQNNGVVDDSQLPKDRFSAERLKGVDSTLKIQPAKLEDSAVYLCASSLGPENYEQYFGPGTRLTVT.

In this sample, this clonotype turned up many times. The chain employs TRBV20-1 and TRBJ2-7; the match to TRBD2 covers 7 bases. The germline CDR1 and CDR2 sequences are DFQATT and SNEGSKA (reference sequence). V dropped 4 bases and J dropped 4; count of bases not matched to a gene: 10. The CDR3 consists of 14 residues. This CDR3 is CSAIFRDYAYEQYF. CDR3 nucleotides: TGCAGTGCTATTTTTAGGGACTACGCTTACGAGCAGTACTTC.

This clonotype has just one count. The junction shows a germline mismatch at one end, possibly a read error. The chain links TRBV5-1 to TRBJ2-1; D is ambiguous. CDR1 and CDR2 (germline): SGHRS, YFSETQ. The CDR3 runs to 14 residues. The CDR3 region is CAGSLARPYNEQFF. CDR3 in DNA: TGCGCCGGCAGCTTGGCTCGGCCTTACAATGAGCAGTTCTTC.

This clonotype was seen a handful of times. This chain links TRBV10-3 with TRBJ2-3, with 9 bases lining up with TRBD2. The CDR3 sequence is 14 residues long. The trim removed 7 bases at V and 5 bases at J, leaving 7 bases unmatched. Germline CDR1 reads ENHRY; CDR2 reads SYGVKD. The CDR3 reads CAITAGGGGDTQYF. CDR3 nucleotide sequence: TGTGCCATCACGGCGGGAGGGGGAGGAGATACGCAGTATTTT.

This clonotype was counted at least ten times. This rearrangement joins TRBV5-6 to TRBJ2-1; D ambiguous. Germline V CDR1 and CDR2: SGHDT, YYEEEE. V was shortened by 0 bases and J by 6 bases, with 16 bases between the two germline ends. The CDR3 has 16 amino acids. The chain's CDR3 is CASSLDYLFRSNEQFF. CDR3 nucleotide sequence: TGTGCCAGCAGCTTGGACTACCTTTTTAGGTCCAATGAGCAGTTCTTC.

This clonotype is a singleton in its sample. This clone may be a read error of a much larger clone one base away. The chain employs TRBV15 and TRBJ2-3, with TRBD1 matching 7 bases. Per the germline V gene, CDR1 is LNHNV and CDR2 is YYDKDF (reference sequence). The CDR3 covers 13 residues. The CDR3 is CAASTGATDTQYF. CDR3 DNA sequence: TGTGCCGCCAGTACAGGGGCTACAGATACGCAGTATTTT.

This clonotype appeared many times. V is TRBV12-3 or TRBV12-4 and J is TRBJ1-4; D may be TRBD1 (5 bases). V was pared by 6 bases and J by 3 bases, with 11 bases between. This CDR3 has 14 amino acids. For the CDR3, the DNA is TGTGCCAGCAGCGGCGGGGCGTCTAATGAAAAACTGTTTTTT. As protein: CASSGGASNEKLFF.

This clonotype turned up a few times. V is TRBV20-1 and J is TRBJ2-1; perhaps TRBD2 as D (7 bases). V lost 3 bases and J 9 bases, leaving 21 bases between the germline ends. Per germline, CDR1 DFQATT and CDR2 SNEGSKA (reference sequence). The CDR3 covers 15 residues. The DNA of the CDR3 is TGCAGTGCTAGTTGGGGGAGTGGGGGAGGGGGTGAGCAGTTCTTC. This sequence encodes CSASWGSGGGGEQFF.